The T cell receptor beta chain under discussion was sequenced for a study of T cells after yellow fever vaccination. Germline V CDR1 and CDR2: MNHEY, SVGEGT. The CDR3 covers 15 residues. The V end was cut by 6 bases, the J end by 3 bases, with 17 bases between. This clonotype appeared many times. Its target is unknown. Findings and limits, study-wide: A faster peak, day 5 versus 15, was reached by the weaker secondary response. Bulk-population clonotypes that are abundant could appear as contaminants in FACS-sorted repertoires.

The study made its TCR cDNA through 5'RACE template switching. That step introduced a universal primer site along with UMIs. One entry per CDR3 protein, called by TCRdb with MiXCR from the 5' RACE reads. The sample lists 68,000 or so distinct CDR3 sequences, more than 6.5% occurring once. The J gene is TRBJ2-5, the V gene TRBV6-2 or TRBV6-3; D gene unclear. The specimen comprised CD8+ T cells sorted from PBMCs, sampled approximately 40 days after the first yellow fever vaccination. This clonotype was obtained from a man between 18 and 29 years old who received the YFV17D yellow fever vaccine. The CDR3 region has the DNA TGTGCCAGCAGCTTACCTTGGCAGAACGAAGAGACCCAGTACTTC. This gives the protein CASSLPWQNEETQYF.